This T cell receptor (beta chain) was identified in a study of blood T cell repertoires in COVID-19. The V and J ends lost 3 bases and 4 bases respectively, with 7 bases between them. CDR3 size: 13 residues. Only in-frame clones appear in the TCRdb table, and some are missing; sequencing was by immunoSEQ multiplex PCR. The sample comprises 250,000 to 300,000 clones, approximately 91% of which are singletons, and about 1% rests with the top ten. Recovered Cohort 3 donors showed two negative PCRs, clearance, or symptom resolution. V gene TRBV12-3 or TRBV12-4 combines with J gene TRBJ2-1, with no clear D. Sequencing input: PBMCs or T cells enriched from blood (not recorded which). The receptor's source is a woman between 25 and 40 years old who had recovered from COVID-19. The chain's CDR3 is CASSLRNYNEQFF. In DNA form, the CDR3 reads TGTGCCAGCAGTTTGCGGAATTACAATGAGCAGTTCTTC.